This T cell receptor (beta chain) originates from a study of cytomegalovirus exposure and HLA in healthy donors. General study results and limits: What a later analysis reportedly showed was that an Asian-associated ancestry cluster had fewer N-insertions than the approximately 700-donor mean. The study recorded around 160 TCR beta chains that were cytomegalovirus-associated. The dataset shows that most TCR sequences were rare, while some public TCRs occurred in many donors.

To note about this clone: Antigen specificity is unknown.

The PCR made use of 60 Vbeta and 13 Jbeta primers. Assay: immunoSEQ multiplex PCR; the TCRdb copy retains only in-frame clones and omits some. The table includes about 150,000 clones, about 75% detected once. The sample taken for sequencing was PBMCs. The receptor was derived from a man aged 18 to 30 in good health and CMV-seronegative.

CDR3 in amino acids: CASTPLRGQGTEAFF. CDR3 nucleotides: TGTGCCAGCACTCCATTGAGGGGACAGGGTACTGAAGCTTTCTTT. The chain uses TRBV21-1 and TRBJ1-1; TRBD1, the table's D call, was not compared with the DNA. TRBV21-1 is described as a pseudogene. CDR3 size: 15 residues.